This T cell receptor beta chain was captured by sequencing in a study of T cell repertoires in cytomegalovirus infection. Background on the study: Newly reported HLA-C-restricted and thoroughly characterized HLA-B-restricted CMV epitopes were employed. From public TCR beta signatures came an indication of both CMV infection and matching HLA type. Study results and caveats: Carriers of CMV and the relevant HLA type were discriminated by public TCR beta frequency.

V lost 6 bases and J 3 bases, leaving 11 bases between the germline ends. The CDR3 runs to 13 residues. TCRdb ran MiXCR on the reads and lists one entry per CDR3 protein. The table records 100,000 or so distinct CDR3 sequences, roughly 41% of them present only once. This clonotype turned up a few times. Its target is unknown. The starting material was CD8+ T cells from cultured PBMCs, obtained from culture after CMV antigen stimulation. V usage is TRBV12-3 or TRBV12-4 and J usage is TRBJ1-1; D possibly corresponds to TRBD1 (5 bases). The receptor was isolated from a human donor in good health (CMV status not recorded). Some clones in this sample may be carry-over from other donors' samples. CDR3 loop: CASRPWDHTEAFF. The CDR3 DNA reads TGTGCCAGCAGACCTTGGGACCACACTGAAGCTTTCTTT.